Shown below are 28 T cell receptor beta chains from a single sample sequenced in a study of breast tumors, draining lymph nodes, adjacent tissues. Via MiXCR, TCRdb re-called the multiplex PCR reads, giving one row per CDR3 protein. The sample lists fewer than 200,000 distinct CDR3 sequences; about 33% were seen once. The lymph nodes were axillary draining lymph nodes from breast cancer patients. Sequenced input: axillary lymph node tissue. The origin of the receptors is a female donor with breast cancer. Some clones in this sample may be carry-over from other donors' samples.

The CDR3 nucleotides are TGTGCCAGCAGCTCCCTGGACGGGACAGAAAACTACGAGCAGATAGAGCGCTACACCTTC. Translation: CASSSLDGTENYEQIERYTF. The chain couples TRBV7-9 to TRBJ1-2, with 7 positions matching TRBD1. The CDR3 length is 20 residues. V was clipped by 4 bases and J by 9 bases; unmatched bases: 29. The germline gives CDR1 SEHNR, CDR2 FQNEAQ (reference sequence).

This clonotype was recorded many times. The V call is TRBV5-1, the J call TRBJ2-1; 7 bases are a match to TRBD1. The CDR3 is 14 residues long. Germline V lookup: CDR1 SGHRS, CDR2 YFSETQ. Trimming took 4 bases from V and 6 from J; bases not matched to a gene: 7. CDR3 sequence: CASSLQTGTNEQFF. DNA for the CDR3: TGCGCCAGCAGCCTCCAGACAGGGACCAATGAGCAGTTCTTC. The whole variable domain, filled in from reference TRBV5-1 and TRBJ2-1, reads KAGVTQTPRYLIKTRGQQVTLSCSPISGHRSVSWYQQTPGQGLQFLFEYFSETQRNKGNFPGRFSGRQFSNSRSEMNVSTLELGDSALYLCASSLQTGTNEQFFGPGTRLTVL.

This clonotype turned up a few times. The rearrangement uses TRBV5-4 and TRBJ2-4, with D hard to call. Between the trimmed V and J ends, which lost 0 bases and 0 bases, there was a span of 4 bases. The length of the CDR3 is 14 residues. Germline CDR1 reads SGHNT; CDR2 reads YYREEE (reference sequence). In DNA form, the CDR3 reads TGTGCCAGCAGCTTGGGATTAGCCAAAAACATTCAGTACTTC. It is translated as CASSLGLAKNIQYF.

This clonotype was seen ten or more times. This chain connects TRBV7-9 to TRBJ2-1; 10 bases are shared with TRBD2. Trimming at V came to 3 bases and at J to 6 bases, leaving 8 bases not matched to a gene. Germline-derived CDR1 and CDR2 are SEHNR and FQNEAQ (reference sequence). There are 16 residues in the CDR3. For the CDR3, the DNA is TGTGCCAGCAGCTTGGACCTAGCGGGAGTACGCAATGAGCAGTTCTTC. It is translated as CASSLDLAGVRNEQFF.

This chain uses TRBV6-6 with TRBJ1-6, with a weak D call TRBD1 (5 bases). The CDR3 extends over 12 amino acids. In germline, CDR1 is MNHNY, CDR2 SVGAGI (reference sequence). The V end lost 5 bases, the J end lost 17 bases, and 16 bases lay between the germline ends. CDR3 bases: TGTGCCAGCAGTCCCTCCGGCGGGACGTTCCACTTT. Its translation is CASSPSGGTFHF.

Notes on this clonotype: Since a much larger clone is just one base distant, this may be a read error. This rearrangement joins TRBV20-1 to TRBJ1-4, with D possibly matching TRBD1 (5 bases). Germline-derived CDR1 and CDR2 are DFQATT and SNEGSKA (reference sequence). CDR3 length: 13 residues. The CDR3 DNA follows: TGCAGTGCTAACAGACAGAGTAATGAAAGACTGTTTTTT. Translating it yields CSANRQSNERLFF.

The sample holds many counts of this clonotype. The chain joins TRBV24-1 to TRBJ2-3; D remains ambiguous. The CDR3 consists of 13 residues. Germline CDR1 KGHDR, CDR2 SFDVKD. Deletions cut 3 bases from V and 2 bases from J, with 5 bases between. This CDR3 reads CATSDAFTDTQYF. The CDR3 DNA reads as TGTGCCACCAGTGATGCTTTCACAGATACGCAGTATTTT.

This clonotype was observed many times. V and J are TRBV7-6 and TRBJ2-2; 9 positions agree with TRBD2. J gave up 7 bases and V 0 bases, and 9 bases lay outside the gene matches. CDR3 length: 17 residues. The germline V gene has CDR1 SGHVS and CDR2 FNYEAQ. This chain's CDR3 is CASSLAASGIEFGELFF. The DNA for the CDR3 is TGTGCCAGCAGCTTAGCCGCTAGCGGGATCGAGTTCGGGGAGCTGTTTTTT.

Only a few counts were recorded for this clonotype. The rearrangement links TRBV3-1 to TRBJ1-2; 9 positions match TRBD1. V gave up 0 bases and J gave up 2 bases; unmatched junction bases: 4. Looked up from germline, CDR1 is LGHDT and CDR2 is YNNKEL (reference sequence). The CDR3 extends over 16 amino acids. In DNA, the CDR3 is TGTGCCAGCAGCCAAGAGAAAGGACAGGGGAACTATGGCTACACCTTC. Protein sequence: CASSQEKGQGNYGYTF.

The chain has TRBV20-1 and TRBJ1-6, with D perhaps matching TRBD1 (6 bases). Germline loops: CDR1 DFQATT, CDR2 SNEGSKA (reference sequence). This CDR3 contains 14 residues. V lost 1 base and J lost 10, with 14 bases in between. The CDR3 DNA follows: TGCAGTGCTAGAGTGGGGGCCTGGGGATCACCCCTCCACTTT. Its translation is CSARVGAWGSPLHF.

Ten or more counts support this clonotype. A much larger clone is a single base away; this may be a read error. This chain links TRBV7-2 with TRBJ1-2; maybe TRBD1 (5 bases). Trimming shortened V by 0 bases and J by 6 bases, and 5 bases separated the two germline ends. The germline gives CDR1 SGHTA, CDR2 FQGNSA. This CDR3 is built from 12 residues. The CDR3 spells CASSLAGDGYTF. Here the CDR3 DNA reads TGTGCCAGCAGCTTAGCAGGGGATGGCTACACCTTC.

This clonotype occurred many times. The chain joins TRBV29-1 to TRBJ2-3; 10 nucleotides agree with TRBD2. Germline V CDR1 and CDR2: SQVTM, ANQGSEA. The junction had 20 bases not matched to a gene; V was cut back by 7 bases and J by 7 bases. The CDR3 contains 17 residues. The CDR3 spells CSARPRVSSGRAHTQYF. In DNA form, the CDR3 reads TGCAGCGCCCGACCCCGGGTTTCGAGCGGGAGGGCTCATACGCAGTATTTT.

This clonotype was detected a few times. This chain links TRBV19 with TRBJ1-6; no clear D gene. The CDR3 runs 12 residues. Looked up from germline, CDR1 is LNHDA and CDR2 is SQIVND (reference sequence). The V end was cut by 3 bases, the J end by 10 bases, with 7 bases between. Here the CDR3 reads CASSMVASPLHF. Written as DNA, the CDR3 is TGTGCCAGTAGTATGGTTGCATCACCCCTCCACTTT.

This clonotype came up many times. The chain is built from TRBV2 and TRBJ1-3, with a tentative D call TRBD1 (6 bases). V was cut by 6 bases and J by 0 bases, with 9 bases left in between. The CDR3 extends over 14 amino acids. Germline V lookup: CDR1 SNHLY, CDR2 FYNNEI. This CDR3 reads CASRTGNSGNTIYF. CDR3 coding DNA: TGTGCCAGCAGAACAGGGAACTCTGGAAACACCATATATTTT.

This clonotype was observed a handful of times. Given a much more abundant clone one base away, this may be a read error. The V call is TRBV7-2, the J call TRBJ1-3; tentatively, D is TRBD1 (5 bases). CDR1 and CDR2 from the germline V gene are SGHTA and FQGNSA. The CDR3 contains 14 residues. The CDR3 DNA reads TGTGCCAGCGGCTTCGGAGGGGTTGGAAACACCATATATTTT. Translation: CASGFGGVGNTIYF.

J is TRBJ1-1 and V is TRBV25-1; 7 bases are shared with TRBD1. Germline V gene data show CDR1 as MGHDK and CDR2 as SYGVNS. This CDR3 region has 16 residues. Trimming at V came to 5 bases and at J to 1 base, leaving 10 bases not matched to a gene. The DNA of the CDR3 is TGTGCCAGCAGTATACAGGGGATCGGTACGAACACTGAAGCTTTCTTT. Its translation: CASSIQGIGTNTEAFF.

This clonotype was seen many times. The chain has TRBV19 and TRBJ1-5; no firm D call. This CDR3 has 15 amino acids. Germline CDR1 and CDR2: LNHDA and SQIVND (reference sequence). V was cut by 1 base and J by 6 bases, with 13 bases left in between. CDR3 nucleotide sequence: TGTGCCAGTAGTATAGGAAGTAGGCCCACTCAGCCCCAGCATTTT. Protein sequence: CASSIGSRPTQPQHF.

The J gene is TRBJ2-3, the V gene TRBV5-4; weak D call: TRBD2 (6 bases). CDR3 size: 14 residues. The V end was cut by 10 bases, the J end by 4 bases, with 19 bases between. Germline CDR1 and CDR2: SGHNT and YYREEE (reference sequence). CDR3 nucleotides: TGTGCCGCAGCTTGGCGGGGCGTCGCAGATACGCAGTATTTT. Translated, it gives CAAAWRGVADTQYF.

This clonotype was counted ten times or more. The chain recombines TRBV4-1 with TRBJ2-3; 14 bases fit TRBD2. The J segment lost 5 bases and the V segment lost 3 bases, leaving 4 bases of the junction unmatched. This CDR3 region has 16 residues. The germline CDR1 and CDR2 sequences are MGHRA and YSYEKL. The chain's CDR3 is CASSQGLAGVLDTQYF. Here the CDR3 DNA reads TGCGCCAGCAGCCAGGGACTAGCGGGGGTTTTAGATACGCAGTATTTT.

The chain is built from TRBV11-3 and TRBJ2-3; 9 positions match TRBD2. With 5 bases clipped from V and 6 bases from J, the junction kept 12 bases outside the gene matches. CDR3 length: 16 amino acids. The germline V gene encodes CDR1 SGHNT and CDR2 YENEEA. DNA of the CDR3: TGTGCCAGCAGCGCCGAGGGCGGGGGGGCTAGCGATACGCAGTATTTT. Encoded protein: CASSAEGGGASDTQYF.

This clonotype has a count of ten or more. This chain connects TRBV7-3 to TRBJ2-1; possibly TRBD1 for D (5 bases). Between the trimmed V and J ends, which lost 5 bases and 3 bases, there was a span of 14 bases. This CDR3 has 15 residues. The germline V gene encodes CDR1 SGHTA and CDR2 FQGTGA. CDR3 in DNA: TGTGCCAGCAGCGCTCAGGGTATGGGCTACAATGAGCAGTTCTTC. This codes for CASSAQGMGYNEQFF.

This clonotype was seen many times. The chain combines TRBV20-1 with TRBJ2-2, with 7 bases aligning to TRBD1. J was trimmed by 8 bases and V by 3 bases; bases with no gene match: 9. From germline, CDR1 is DFQATT and CDR2 SNEGSKA (reference sequence). There are 14 residues in the CDR3. The CDR3, as DNA: TGCAGTGCTAGGACAGGGAGAGGATTTGGGGAGCTGTTTTTT. Translated, it gives CSARTGRGFGELFF.

The chain links TRBV9 to TRBJ2-1; 8 bases are shared with TRBD2. This CDR3 has 16 amino acids. The ends lost 0 bases at V and 7 bases at J; junction bases unmatched: 9. Germline values: CDR1 SGDLS, CDR2 YYNGEE. The CDR3 bases are TGTGCCAGCAGCGTAGGTAGCGGGAAGTGGGGGAATGAGCAGTTCTTC. This gives the protein CASSVGSGKWGNEQFF.

This clonotype came up a few times. Germline and junction disagree at one end, which may indicate a read error. The genes are TRBV6-5 and TRBJ2-5; TRBD2 matches at 10 bases. The CDR3 has 17 residues. Germline V gene sequence: CDR1 MNHEY, CDR2 SVGAGI. CDR3 loop: CASSHSNSGRFEETQYF. In nucleotides, the CDR3 is TGTGCCAGCAGTCACTCGAATAGCGGGAGGTTCGAAGAGACCCAGTACTTC.

This clonotype was counted at least ten times. The rearrangement links TRBV7-9 to TRBJ2-5; D uncertain. The CDR3 covers 16 residues. Trimming cost V 5 bases and J 5 bases, with 21 bases left between them. Germline CDR1 is SEHNR and CDR2 is FQNEAQ (reference sequence). The CDR3 is CASSLLGEELQETQYF. The CDR3 DNA reads as TGTGCCAGCAGCCTTCTTGGAGAGGAGCTCCAGGAGACCCAGTACTTC. The full variable domain, rest sourced from reference TRBV7-9 and TRBJ2-5, is DTGVSQNPRHKITKRGQNVTFRCDPISEHNRLYWYRQTLGQGPEFLTYFQNEAQLEKSRLLSDRFSAERPKGSFSTLEIQRTEQGDSAMYLCASSLLGEELQETQYFGPGTRLLVL.

The chain joins TRBV2 to TRBJ2-2; D is undetermined. Trimming removed 5 bases from V and 8 bases from J, with 12 bases in between. The CDR3 is made up of 13 amino acids. CDR1 and CDR2 (germline): SNHLY, FYNNEI. DNA for the CDR3: TGTGCCAGCAGTTTCCCCGAGACAGGGGAGCTGTTTTTT. It yields the protein CASSFPETGELFF.

This clonotype was seen more than once but under ten times. The gene calls are TRBV27 and TRBJ2-7; D may be TRBD2 (6 bases). This CDR3 comprises 14 residues. Germline CDR1 is MNHEY and CDR2 is SMNVEV (reference sequence). Trimming cost V 6 bases and J 6 bases, with 18 bases left between them. This CDR3 reads CASRPVGGNGEQYF. As DNA, the CDR3 is TGTGCCAGCAGGCCCGTGGGAGGAAACGGCGAGCAGTACTTC.

J is TRBJ1-5 and V is TRBV10-1, with D possibly TRBD1 on 5 matching bases. The CDR3 has 14 residues. Germline values: CDR1 WNHNN, CDR2 SYGVQD (reference sequence). The V gene lost 3 bases and the J gene lost 7 bases, with 13 bases spanning the gap. The CDR3 nucleotides read TGCGCCAGCAGTGACGCGGGGGACGAGCAGCCCCAGCATTTT. The encoded protein is CASSDAGDEQPQHF.